These 12 T cell receptor beta chains share one sample of origin, sequenced in a study of T cells in Graves' hyperthyroidism and ophthalmopathy. Template material for amplifying TCR beta CDR3 regions consisted of RNA transcripts. A set of HTBI primers served as the primers for a first-round RT-PCR of the TCR CDR3. One entry per CDR3 protein results from TCRdb running MiXCR on the multiplex PCR reads. The profile shows approximately 700,000 distinct CDR3 sequences, over 15% of them singletons. The sequencing input was blood. The receptors were gathered from a man between 18 and 29 years old with Graves' hyperthyroidism.

The genes are TRBV19 and TRBJ2-5, with 8 bases fitting TRBD2. After removal of 2 bases from V and 5 bases from J, the junction contained 1 base not matched to a gene. The CDR3 spans 13 residues. The V gene's germline CDR1 is LNHDA and CDR2 SQIVND (reference sequence). The DNA of the CDR3 is TGTGCCAGTAGTATAAAGCGGGAGGAGACCCAGTACTTC. Residues: CASSIKREETQYF.

This clonotype came up many times. The chain's CDR3 is CASSSLRDTLYTDTQYF. CDR3 nucleotides: TGTGCCAGCAGTTCCCTCCGGGACACCTTATACACAGATACGCAGTATTTT. The chain joins TRBV28 to TRBJ2-3; a weak D match, TRBD1 (6 bases). Per the germline V gene, CDR1 is MDHEN and CDR2 is SYDVKM. V lost 4 bases and J 2 bases, leaving 19 bases between the germline ends. The length of the CDR3 is 17 residues.

A word on this clonotype: Being one base from a much bigger clone, this may be a read error. The chain has TRBV2 and TRBJ2-1, with 13 bases lining up with TRBD2. CDR1 and CDR2 (germline): SNHLY, FYNNEI. This CDR3 contains 17 residues. In DNA form, the CDR3 reads TGTGCCAGCAGTTCCTTGGAAAGGACTAGCGGGAGTAATGAGCGGTTCTTC. Encoded protein: CASSSLERTSGSNERFF.

The sample holds many counts of this clonotype. V gene TRBV12-3 or TRBV12-4 combines with J gene TRBJ2-7, with D possibly TRBD1 on 6 matching bases. This CDR3 spans 14 amino acids. V lost 1 base and J lost 4, with 11 bases in between. The CDR3 DNA sequence: TGTGCCAGCAGTTTAGGGACAGTGGGTTACGAGCAGTACTTC. This encodes CASSLGTVGYEQYF.

At least ten counts were recorded for this clonotype. The chain uses TRBV18 and TRBJ2-3, with unresolved D. Germline assignment: CDR1 KGHSH and CDR2 LQKENI. Deletions cut 4 bases from V and 0 bases from J, with 5 bases between. This CDR3 is 13 amino acids long. The CDR3 is CASSQSSTDTQYF. The CDR3 DNA reads as TGTGCCAGCTCACAAAGTAGCACAGATACGCAGTATTTT.

There are a few counts of this clonotype. The CDR3 sequence: CASSSPLAGLYF. The DNA for the CDR3 is TGTGCCAGCAGCTCCCCTCTAGCGGGACTGTACTTC. The genes are TRBV5-5 and TRBJ2-5, with 9 bases lining up with TRBD2. The CDR3 runs to 12 residues. Germline assignment: CDR1 SGHKS and CDR2 YYEKEE (reference sequence). V lost 3 bases to trimming and J lost 13 bases; unmatched junction nucleotides: 7. Full variable domain (rest looked up from reference TRBV5-5 and TRBJ2-5): DAGVTQSPTHLIKTRGQQVTLRCSPISGHKSVSWYQQVLGQGPQFIFQYYEKEERGRGNFPDRFSARQFPNYSSELNVNALLLGDSALYLCASSSPLAGLYFGPGTRLLVL.

This clonotype has at least ten counts. The chain uses TRBV19 and TRBJ2-7, with 7 bases identical to TRBD1. This CDR3 contains 14 residues. Germline CDR1 reads LNHDA; CDR2 reads SQIVND (reference sequence). Germline trimming cut 4 bases from V and 1 base from J; bases unmatched to any gene: 4. CDR3 amino acids: CASSTAGGSYEQYF. For the CDR3, the DNA is TGTGCCAGTAGTACGGCAGGGGGATCCTACGAGCAGTACTTC. Filled out from reference TRBV19 and TRBJ2-7, the complete variable domain reads DGGITQSPKYLFRKEGQNVTLSCEQNLNHDAMYWYRQDPGQGLRLIYYSQIVNDFQKGDIAEGYSVSREKKESFPLTVTSAQKNPTAFYLCASSTAGGSYEQYFGPGTRLTVT.

There are many counts of this clonotype. V is TRBV12-3 or TRBV12-4 and J is TRBJ2-7; TRBD2 aligns across 7 bases. The CDR3 totals 15 residues. Trimming took 3 bases from V and 2 from J; bases not matched to a gene: 7. For the CDR3, the DNA is TGTGCCAGCAGTTTCCCGCCTAGCGGAACCTACGAGCAGTACTTC. This codes for CASSFPPSGTYEQYF.

This sequence joins TRBV19 and TRBJ1-1; 7 bases are shared with TRBD1. The CDR3 contains 15 residues. J was trimmed by 7 bases and V by 5 bases; bases with no gene match: 13. Germline V gene lookup returns CDR1 LNHDA and CDR2 SQIVND (reference sequence). The CDR3 DNA follows: TGTGCCAGTAGTCACCTGTCGATTGGACAGGATGAAGCTTTCTTT. Translating it yields CASSHLSIGQDEAFF.

The table lists this clonotype with many counts. The chain couples TRBV20-1 to TRBJ2-3; D remains ambiguous. CDR3 length: 14 amino acids. Germline CDR1 reads DFQATT; CDR2 reads SNEGSKA (reference sequence). V was shortened by 3 bases and J by 4 bases, with 14 bases between the two germline ends. The CDR3 region is CSASLAYRPDTQYF. DNA for the CDR3: TGCAGTGCTAGTTTGGCCTACCGCCCAGATACGCAGTATTTT.

This clonotype was detected ten times or more. The rearrangement uses TRBV28 and TRBJ2-4; no clear D gene. Germline lookup yields CDR1 MDHEN and CDR2 SYDVKM. The V end lost 7 bases, the J end lost 0 bases, and 10 bases lay between the germline ends. The CDR3 runs 14 residues. Here the CDR3 DNA reads TGTGCCAGCAATGACGGGTTAGCCAAAAACATTCAGTACTTC. It is translated as CASNDGLAKNIQYF.

This clonotype was seen only a few times. V and J are TRBV5-1 and TRBJ2-5; 14 bases align to TRBD2. The ends lost 4 bases at V and 4 bases at J; junction bases unmatched: 9. From germline, CDR1 is SGHRS and CDR2 YFSETQ. This CDR3 has 17 amino acids. CDR3 region: CASSPGGLAGGRETQYF. CDR3 nucleotide sequence: TGCGCCAGCAGCCCCGGCGGACTAGCGGGAGGACGAGAGACCCAGTACTTC.